This paragraph covers one TCR beta chain sequence. This entry belongs to a study of T cell responses to AZD1222 COVID-19 vaccine. V lost 0 bases, J lost 4 bases, and 7 bases stayed unmatched. This CDR3 has 16 residues. Germline CDR1 is SGDLS and CDR2 is YYNGEE. Sequencing used immunoSEQ multiplex PCR; TCRdb keeps in-frame clones, though not all of them. The sample lists about 78,000 clones, around 90% occurring once. This clonotype originated in an adult in good health. The chain combines TRBV9 with TRBJ1-3; 7 bases line up with TRBD1. The sequenced sample was peripheral blood, obtained on day 0 of MenACWY control vaccination. The CDR3 DNA reads as TGTGCCAGCAGCGTAGGACCCGGAGGGGGCGGAAACACCATATATTTT. It specifies CASSVGPGGGGNTIYF.